Listed below are T cell receptor beta chains from one sample, sequenced in a study of T cells in Graves' hyperthyroidism and ophthalmopathy. TCRdb redid the calling of the multiplex PCR reads with MiXCR, one entry per CDR3 protein. The table includes a few hundred thousand distinct CDR3 sequences, around 45% detected once. Sequencing used peripheral blood or thyroid tissue (not recorded which). The receptor source for this set is an adult woman with Graves' disease, either hyperthyroidism or ophthalmopathy (not recorded which). Both conserved end residues are trimmed from each CDR3.

V	J	CDR3
TRBV7-9	TRBJ1-5	ASSQGANQPQH
TRBV7-2	TRBJ1-3	ASKRGSENTIY
TRBV6-1	TRBJ1-2	ASTPGYT
TRBV12-3/TRBV12-4	TRBJ1-3	AGSESPGGSGRNTIY
TRBV15	TRBJ2-6	ATSTGLDYTEA
TRBV5-1	TRBJ1-2	ASSFGQGGGYT
TRBV10-3	TRBJ2-7	AISEPSTGDEQY
TRBV18	TRBJ1-6	ASSPGTGGNSPLH
TRBV7-2	TRBJ2-6	ASSLNTGYGANVLT
TRBV12-3/TRBV12-4	TRBJ2-3	ASSPGLADLTDTQY
TRBV14	TRBJ1-2	ASSGTSLNSYT
TRBV4-1	TRBJ2-6	ASSQPRDKGVLT
TRBV5-1	TRBJ1-1	ASSFLQGKAF
TRBV20-1	TRBJ1-3	SARVSRLSGNTIY
TRBV10-3	TRBJ1-5	AISEAGGSQPQH
TRBV28	TRBJ1-5	ASIPRREGSNQPQH
TRBV11-2	TRBJ1-3	ASSFVRNTIY
TRBV7-9	TRBJ1-5	ASSQVGQQPQH
TRBV19	TRBJ2-6	ASSPKTGGYSGANVLT
TRBV7-2	TRBJ1-6	ASSPRVDRDNSPLH
TRBV11-2	TRBJ1-5	ASSPNRGNQPQH
TRBV2	TRBJ1-2	ASSEEGFGYT
TRBV7-3	TRBJ2-2	ASSPQRAGELF
TRBV9	TRBJ1-4	ASSFDPGLNEKLF
TRBV20-1	TRBJ2-6	SARDRGGANVLT
TRBV29-1	TRBJ2-5	SVELAERAETQY
TRBV2	TRBJ2-5	ASTAGAGGRETQY
TRBV4-2	TRBJ1-2	ASSPIGGNYGYT
TRBV29-1	TRBJ2-7	SVVGQTYEQY
TRBV20-1	TRBJ2-2	SARGFGALTGELF
TRBV4-2	TRBJ2-2	ASSQEERNTGELF
TRBV28	TRBJ1-2	ASSLSDPNYGYT
TRBV4-1	TRBJ2-7	ASSHGLAGRALYEQY
TRBV14	TRBJ1-3	ASSPYGNTIY
TRBV7-9	TRBJ2-7	ASSAIGLGLYEQY
TRBV12-3/TRBV12-4	TRBJ1-5	ASSWPGQSNQPQH
TRBV4-2	TRBJ1-5	ASSQDWEQPQH
TRBV2	TRBJ1-5	ASSLGHSKPQH
TRBV28	TRBJ2-7	ASSLSLAGNSYEQY
TRBV7-2	TRBJ2-2	ASSFEGASGSFTGELF
TRBV2	TRBJ2-1	ASKRANEQF
TRBV18	TRBJ1-5	ASSPRGEGVGQPQH
TRBV7-9	TRBJ1-4	ASSETGTGDGKLF
TRBV12-3/TRBV12-4	TRBJ1-2	ASSFQDSGGGYT
TRBV29-1	TRBJ2-7	STKVGPYEQY